The T cell receptor (beta chain) under discussion was sequenced for a study of blood T cells in healthy people across ages. As concerns this clonotype: The antigen remains unidentified.

Healthy individuals of Caucasian origin from Russia, aged roughly 6 to 95, served as donors. Total RNA amounts of at least 6 micrograms were extracted per sample. Study-level points and caveats: The study could not conclusively compare naive and antigen-experienced cells, given its unsorted PBMCs. Roughly linear declines in TCR beta diversity per million T cells occurred with age.

The CDR3 sequence is 16 residues long. Germline-derived CDR1 and CDR2 are SGDLS and YYNGEE. A sample-barcoded 5' primer and a J-beta primer mix were used in a second PCR of roughly 7 to 12 cycles. TCRdb reanalysed the 5' RACE reads using MiXCR and keeps one entry per CDR3 protein. The sample yields about 1.4 million distinct CDR3 sequences, roughly 59% seen once. Source material: blood. The rearrangement uses TRBV9 and TRBJ2-1; 7 bases map to TRBD2. The end of the DNA aligns better with TRBJ2-7, so the J call may be wrong. This TCR derives from a man aged 18 to 29 in good health. The CDR3: CASSPGGSRSYNEQYF. The CDR3 DNA sequence: TGTGCCAGCAGCCCGGGCGGGAGTCGCTCCTACAATGAGCAGTACTTC.